This T cell receptor beta chain appears in the sequencing data of a study of T cells in Graves' hyperthyroidism and ophthalmopathy (dated by TCRdb to between 2018 and 2021). In the study overall: Peripheral blood samples were taken at the time of initial diagnosis, prior to any treatment. To identify TCR V-J signatures that set the groups apart, the researchers used a discovery cohort of roughly 100 patients, made up of 40 to 45 with Graves' ophthalmopathy and about 59 with stable Graves' hyperthyroidism. Prospective prediction of ophthalmopathy was tested in an independent validation cohort of approximately 18 hyperthyroidism patients and 15 to 17 patients who later progressed to ophthalmopathy. For training and testing, the 100 or so patients in the discovery cohort were randomly divided in a 7:3 ratio. In several Graves' hyperthyroidism patients, the study also compared T-cell repertoires from thyroid tissue with T-cell repertoires from blood. The paper describes TCR Vbeta CDR3 sequencing of 135 peripheral blood samples, made up of approximately 40 ophthalmopathy patients, some 80 hyperthyroidism patients and around 17 progressor patients. Following sampling, methimazole starting at 30 mg daily was given to hyperthyroidism patients, and high-dose intravenous methylprednisolone was given to ophthalmopathy patients.

This clonotype came up a few times. Its binding antigen is unknown. A much bigger clone sits one base away, suggesting this may be a read error. Amplification of TCR beta CDR3 regions was carried out from RNA transcripts. A first-round RT-PCR of the TCR CDR3 used the HTBI primer set with the Qiagen OneStep RT-PCR kit. Libraries were constructed in a second round of multiplex PCR, after which size selection and purification were performed. Libraries were sequenced paired-end with 100 bp reads on an Illumina HiSeq2000. The authors' pipeline ran thus. SOAPnuke was used to process the raw data, with reads discarded if the reads contained adapters or uncalled bases, had a mean Phred below 15, or lacked an exact constant-primer or identifier match. COPE v1.2.5 was used to merge the high-quality paired reads, and each unique nucleotide sequence was defined as a clonotype. MiTCR v1.1 was used to align the clonotypes against IMGT TRBV, TRBD and TRBJ reference segments. The analysis was restricted to V-J combinations with a frequency above 0.0001, which together covered 99.2% of the repertoires. A TCS score was defined as the ratio of F50 (clonal expansion) to E x V (chaos), with BLOSUM62-based TCRdist applied between CDR3 peptides within each V-J. Welch's t-statistics and random forest reduced fewer than 550 V-J features to 13, which were used in a naive Bayes classifier (R e1071). The public reads were reanalyzed by TCRdb: fastp trimming at Q25, MiXCR alignment, in-frame beta chains only. When rows share a CDR3 protein, they turn into one entry using the most common DNA and genes. TCRdb assigned the V and J calls; the authors' analysis was not used. The sample includes hundreds of thousands of distinct CDR3 sequences, with around 16% observed a single time. Jointly, the top ten make up around 43% of the sample.

Stable Graves' hyperthyroidism was defined as no progression to ophthalmopathy during 18 months of follow-up. Hyperthyroidism patients were newly diagnosed, with disease duration under 2 months, and aged 18 to 65 years. The study excluded patients with uncontrolled infections, other autoimmune diseases, pregnancy or lactation. Diagnoses were based on clinical symptoms, serum thyroxine and TRAb, thyroid ultrasound and orbital computed tomography. PBMCs were separated from 7.5 to 10 ml of fresh peripheral blood using Ficoll-Paque density gradient centrifugation. Trizol reagent was used to extract total RNA, and RNA quality was then checked on an Agilent 2100 Bioanalyzer. Findings and caveats that apply to the study as a whole: Blood samples also contained most of the expanded thyroid clonotypes (frequency above 0.001), which suggests that blood repertoires may reflect thyroid immune responses. Sample size was not statistically predetermined, and blinding of investigators to group allocation was not performed. During validation, the model predicted progression to ophthalmopathy a median of approximately 7 months ahead of onset, with roughly 65% sensitivity and 72% to 85% specificity. Ophthalmopathy was separated from stable hyperthyroidism by a 13 V-J signature model, with around 88% sensitivity and 81% to 83% specificity obtained in cross-validation and 80%/75% obtained in testing.

The CDR3 runs 16 amino acids, cysteine and phenylalanine included. Only the CDR3 DNA is retained, 48 bases long and in frame from the first base. Sequences SGHTA (CDR1) and FQGTGA (CDR2) are obtained from the germline V gene. Source material: blood. The chain is encoded by TRBV7-3 joined to TRBJ2-1, with the D gene not confidently named. The clonotype comes from a man aged 35-49 years with Graves' hyperthyroidism. The CDR3 protein is CAGSLSAAGSYNEQFF. In nucleotide form, the sequence is TGTGCCGGCAGCTTATCAGCCGCCGGATCCTACAATGAGCAGTTCTTC. The variable domain in full, with residues beyond the CDR3 obtained from the reference TRBV7-3 and TRBJ2-1 genes, is GAGVSQTPSNKVTEKGKYVELRCDPISGHTALYWYRQSLGQGPEFLIYFQGTGAADDSGLPNDRFFAVRPEGSVSTLKIQRTERGDSAVYLCAGSLSAAGSYNEQFFGPGTRLTVL.